The TCR beta chain under discussion was sequenced for a study of patients and donors after allogeneic stem cell transplantation. TCRdb called the RT-PCR reads again in MiXCR, with one record for every CDR3 protein. This table holds 200,000 to 250,000 distinct CDR3 sequences, around 14% found once. CDR1 is LNHNV and CDR2 is YYDKDF in the germline V gene (reference sequence). This CDR3 has 15 amino acids. The ends lost 0 bases at V and 4 bases at J; junction bases unmatched: 5. Input material: blood, either unsorted or a sorted T cell fraction (not recorded which). The clonotype comes from a human donor who was either an allogeneic HSCT recipient or a stem cell or donor lymphocyte infusion donor (not recorded which). It is not recorded whose cells these are; they may come from a transplant donor. J is TRBJ1-1 and V is TRBV15; 7 bases map to TRBD1. The CDR3 here is CATSRDLHRGTEAFF. The CDR3, as DNA: TGTGCCACCAGCAGAGATCTCCACAGGGGCACTGAAGCTTTCTTT.